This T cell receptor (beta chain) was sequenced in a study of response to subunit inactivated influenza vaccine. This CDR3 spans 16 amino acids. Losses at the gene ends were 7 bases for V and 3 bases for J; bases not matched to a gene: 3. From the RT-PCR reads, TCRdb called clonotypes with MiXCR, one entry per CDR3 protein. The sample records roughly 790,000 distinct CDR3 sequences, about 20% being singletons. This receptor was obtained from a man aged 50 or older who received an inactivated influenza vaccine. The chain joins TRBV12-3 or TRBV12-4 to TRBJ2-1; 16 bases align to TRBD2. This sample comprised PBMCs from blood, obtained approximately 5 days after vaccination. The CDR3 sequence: CASKGTSGGVYNEQFF. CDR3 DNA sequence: TGTGCCAGCAAAGGGACTAGCGGGGGGGTCTACAATGAGCAGTTCTTC.